Listed here are 21 T cell receptor beta chains from one sample, sequenced in a study of blood T cell repertoires in COVID-19. The table came from immunoSEQ multiplex PCR; TCRdb's copy has only in-frame clones and leaves some out. Seen here are approximately 250,000 clones, roughly 86% observed once, and the top ten hold around 1.5%. The sample consisted of peripheral blood. The receptor set was obtained from a woman in her sixties or seventies who had recovered from COVID-19.

This chain uses TRBV25-1 with TRBJ2-7, with 7 bases aligning to TRBD1. After removal of 5 bases from V and 2 bases from J, the junction contained 9 bases not matched to a gene. Germline V gives CDR1 MGHDK, CDR2 SYGVNS. CDR3 length: 15 residues. This CDR3 reads CASSPGVTGAYEQYF. DNA of the CDR3: TGTGCCAGCAGTCCCGGTGTAACAGGGGCCTACGAGCAGTACTTC.

The chain is built from TRBV9 and TRBJ2-3; TRBD2 matches at 9 bases. After removal of 0 bases from V and 0 bases from J, the junction contained 5 bases not matched to a gene. The germline V gene has CDR1 SGDLS and CDR2 YYNGEE. The CDR3 has 17 residues. This CDR3 reads CASSVERGGASTDTQYF. The CDR3 DNA reads TGTGCCAGCAGCGTAGAGCGCGGGGGGGCGAGCACAGATACGCAGTATTTT.

This clone was counted once. The identical CDR3 is also encoded by other nucleotide sequences in the sample. This sequence joins TRBV3-1 (or the pseudogene TRBV3-2) and TRBJ1-3; the D is unclear. Trimming stripped 3 bases from V and 0 bases from J, with 6 bases between. CDR1 is LGHDT, CDR2 YNNKEL, per germline (reference sequence). This CDR3 is built from 14 residues. The CDR3: CASSQGHSGNTIYF. CDR3 sequence (DNA): TGTGCCAGCAGCCAGGGCCACTCTGGAAACACCATATATTTT.

The rearrangement joins TRBV20-1 to TRBJ2-3; 9 bases fit TRBD1. V dropped 3 bases and J dropped 7; count of bases not matched to a gene: 17. This CDR3 has 17 residues. Germline loops: CDR1 DFQATT, CDR2 SNEGSKA (reference sequence). CDR3 coding DNA: TGCAGTGCTAGTCCAGGGACAGGGATTACCCACGGGAATACGCAGTATTTT. Protein sequence: CSASPGTGITHGNTQYF.

V and J are TRBV20-1 and TRBJ1-6; the D gene is possibly TRBD1 (5 bases). V was trimmed by 3 bases and J by 3 bases, leaving 18 bases between them. The CDR3 covers 17 residues. The germline CDR1 and CDR2 sequences are DFQATT and SNEGSKA (reference sequence). DNA for the CDR3: TGCAGTGCTAGTGGGCAGGGAGGATCCTTCTATAATTCACCCCTCCACTTT. Protein sequence: CSASGQGGSFYNSPLHF.

The chain recombines TRBV19 with TRBJ1-5, with D possibly being TRBD1 (6 bases). The V and J ends lost 5 bases and 2 bases respectively, with 13 bases between them. CDR3 length: 15 residues. CDR1 and CDR2 from the germline V gene are LNHDA and SQIVND (reference sequence). This CDR3 is CASSSGQPGNQPQHF. Written as DNA, the CDR3 is TGTGCCAGTAGTTCGGGACAACCAGGCAATCAGCCCCAGCATTTT. The complete variable domain, with remaining parts taken from reference TRBV19 and TRBJ1-5, reads DGGITQSPKYLFRKEGQNVTLSCEQNLNHDAMYWYRQDPGQGLRLIYYSQIVNDFQKGDIAEGYSVSREKKESFPLTVTSAQKNPTAFYLCASSSGQPGNQPQHFGDGTRLSIL.

The rearrangement uses TRBV29-1 and TRBJ2-3; no clear D gene. The CDR3 covers 14 residues. With 7 bases removed from V and 3 bases from J, the gap between germline ends came to 17 bases. Germline lookup yields CDR1 SQVTM and CDR2 ANQGSEA. The CDR3 coding sequence is TGCAGCGGGCTTATAACGTTTGGTACAGATACGCAGTATTTT. Translation gives CSGLITFGTDTQYF.

The chain has TRBV19 and TRBJ1-2; D is ambiguous. Per the germline V gene, CDR1 is LNHDA and CDR2 is SQIVND (reference sequence). Trimming shortened V by 3 bases and J by 5 bases, and 7 bases separated the two germline ends. This CDR3 spans 12 amino acids. This chain's CDR3 is CASSIPRYGYTF. The CDR3 bases are TGTGCCAGTAGTATTCCCAGATATGGCTACACCTTC.

V is TRBV5-5 and J is TRBJ1-1; D gene unclear. The CDR3 runs 16 residues. V lost 0 bases and J lost 0, with 12 bases in between. Per germline, CDR1 SGHKS and CDR2 YYEKEE (reference sequence). The CDR3 reads CASSLGAASMNTEAFF. CDR3 sequence (DNA): TGTGCCAGCAGCTTGGGGGCAGCCTCTATGAACACTGAAGCTTTCTTT.

This sequence joins TRBV7-6 and TRBJ2-3, with 7 bases that match TRBD2. V was clipped by 5 bases and J by 3 bases; unmatched bases: 11. Germline assignment: CDR1 SGHVS and CDR2 FNYEAQ. CDR3 size: 16 residues. For the CDR3, the DNA is TGTGCCAGCAGCCCCACGCGCTCGGGGGGTACAGATACGCAGTATTTT. It yields the protein CASSPTRSGGTDTQYF.

The chain joins TRBV3-1 (or the pseudogene TRBV3-2) to TRBJ1-2, with D possibly TRBD1 on 6 matching bases. The V end was cut by 1 base, the J end by 8 bases, with 26 bases between. CDR1 LGHDT and CDR2 YNNKEL come from the germline V gene (reference sequence). This CDR3 has 18 residues. The CDR3 region has the DNA TGTGCCAGCAGCCAAGGAGCCCCCGGGGTGGCAGGGGAAAACGGCTACACCTTC. It codes for CASSQGAPGVAGENGYTF.

The CDR3 sequence: CASLQGANTEAFF. In DNA, the CDR3 is TGTGCCAGTCTACAGGGGGCGAACACTGAAGCTTTCTTT. The chain uses TRBV2 and TRBJ1-1, with TRBD1 matching 9 bases. The germline gives CDR1 SNHLY, CDR2 FYNNEI. J was trimmed by 1 base and V by 9 bases; bases with no gene match: 3. The CDR3 sequence is 13 residues long.

V gene TRBV4-1 combines with J gene TRBJ1-2; D might be TRBD1 (5 bases). V shed 2 bases and J shed 7 bases, with 17 bases lying between them. Germline CDR1 is MGHRA and CDR2 is YSYEKL. The CDR3 contains 15 residues. The CDR3 DNA is TGCGCCAGCAGCCAACCCCCGGGGGGTACGCGTGGCTACACCTTC. Translated: CASSQPPGGTRGYTF.

The J gene is TRBJ2-7, the V gene TRBV11-2; 9 bases agree with TRBD1. CDR1 SGHAT and CDR2 FQNNGV come from the germline V gene. V was pared by 5 bases and J by 4 bases, with 9 bases of the junction left unmatched. There are 15 residues in the CDR3. Written as DNA, the CDR3 is TGTGCCAGCAGCCTTTCGGGACAGGGTATTTACGAGCAGTACTTC. Amino acid sequence: CASSLSGQGIYEQYF.

Turning to this clone: Its ends do not fully match the called genes, so a read error is possible. This chain links TRBV15 with TRBJ2-2, with 11 nucleotides matching TRBD2. The germline V gene encodes CDR1 LNHNV and CDR2 YYDKDF (reference sequence). The CDR3 covers 13 residues. The DNA of the CDR3 is TGTGCCACCAGCAGATCCACTAGCGGGGGCCTGTGGTTT. It codes for CATSRSTSGGLWF. Variable domain in full (rest from reference TRBV15 and TRBJ2-2): DAMVIQNPRYQVTQFGKPVTLSCSQTLNHNVMYWYQQKSSQAPKLLFHYYDKDFNNEADTPDNFQSRRPNTSFCFLDIRSPGLGDTAMYLCATSRSTSGGLWFGEGSRLTVL.

For this clone: The sample has other DNA sequences that encode this CDR3 too. This sequence joins TRBV5-1 and TRBJ2-1; maybe TRBD1 (6 bases). This CDR3 has 13 amino acids. V lost 4 bases to trimming and J lost 7 bases, with 12 bases between them. Germline V gives CDR1 SGHRS, CDR2 YFSETQ. The CDR3 here is CASSIGQNNEQFF. CDR3 DNA sequence: TGCGCCAGCAGCATCGGACAGAATAATGAGCAGTTCTTC. The full variable domain, its missing parts supplied by reference TRBV5-1 and TRBJ2-1, is KAGVTQTPRYLIKTRGQQVTLSCSPISGHRSVSWYQQTPGQGLQFLFEYFSETQRNKGNFPGRFSGRQFSNSRSEMNVSTLELGDSALYLCASSIGQNNEQFFGPGTRLTVL.

The genes are TRBV4-2 and TRBJ2-6; 9 bases match TRBD1. After removal of 1 base from V and 2 bases from J, the junction contained 3 bases not matched to a gene. From germline, CDR1 is LGHNA and CDR2 YNFKEQ. The CDR3 loop spans 17 amino acids. The CDR3 DNA reads as TGTGCCAGCAGCCAAGGGACAGGGGTTACTGGGGCCAACGTCCTGACTTTC. As protein: CASSQGTGVTGANVLTF.

The V and J genes are TRBV19 and TRBJ2-1; TRBD2 might be the D (5 bases). The V gene's germline CDR1 is LNHDA and CDR2 SQIVND (reference sequence). The length of the CDR3 is 12 residues. The V and J ends lost 7 bases and 7 bases respectively, with 11 bases between them. In nucleotides, the CDR3 is TGTGCCAGTAACGGGGTTGGGAATGAGCAGTTCTTC. Amino acids: CASNGVGNEQFF.

V is TRBV7-3 and J is TRBJ2-1, with D maybe TRBD2 (6 bases). V lost 5 bases, J lost 6 bases, and 23 bases lay in between. CDR1 and CDR2 from the germline V gene are SGHTA and FQGTGA. CDR3 length: 17 amino acids. For the CDR3, the DNA is TGTGCCAGCAGCAGAACCGGGACTCGAGACCTTCTCAATGAGCAGTTCTTC. This codes for CASSRTGTRDLLNEQFF.

The J gene is TRBJ2-7, the V gene TRBV11-2; weak D call: TRBD1 (6 bases). The CDR3 totals 12 residues. Germline V gene lookup returns CDR1 SGHAT and CDR2 FQNNGV. The V end lost 2 bases, the J end lost 6 bases, and 8 bases lay between the germline ends. The CDR3: CASSLRTVEQYF. The CDR3 DNA reads as TGTGCCAGCAGCTTACGGACAGTCGAGCAGTACTTC.

This chain links TRBV11-2 with TRBJ2-7; 8 bases align to TRBD1. The CDR3 contains 17 residues. Trimming removed 5 bases from V and 2 bases from J; junction bases left unmatched: 14. Germline loops: CDR1 SGHAT, CDR2 FQNNGV. In DNA form, the CDR3 reads TGTGCCAGCAGCCGTGAACACGACAGGGGTTGGACCTACGAGCAGTACTTC. Translated: CASSREHDRGWTYEQYF.